This T cell receptor (beta chain) derives from a study of blood T cell repertoires in COVID-19. Study details: T cells, B-cell-depleted T cells, or PBMCs provided the cDNA or gDNA that served as material.

This CDR3 region has 11 residues. V lost 6 bases and J lost 10; bases outside the gene matches: 7. Germline V lookup: CDR1 DFQATT, CDR2 SNEGSKA (reference sequence). TCRdb's copy holds only in-frame clones and misses some; the assay was immunoSEQ multiplex PCR. The sample lists 100,000 to 150,000 clones; around 80% were seen once. The source material was peripheral blood. This clonotype was obtained from a woman aged 45-65 years with acute or convalescent COVID-19. The V call is TRBV20-1, the J call TRBJ1-2; 8 bases are a match to TRBD1. CDR3 protein: CSAGGQANYTF. The DNA of the CDR3 is TGCAGTGCGGGGGGACAGGCTAACTACACCTTC.